A single T cell receptor (beta chain) is shown here with its context. Included as multiple sclerosis controls were treatment-naive patients who had stable or active relapsing-remitting disease. This sample is drawn from a study of CD8 T cells in Susac syndrome. Random hexamers were used to reverse transcribe the RNA input (about 0.5 to 1 ug). TCRdb passed the immunoSEQ multiplex PCR reads through MiXCR, listing each CDR3 protein once. Seen here are about 280,000 distinct CDR3 sequences, 80% to 90% observed once, and the top ten hold approximately 0.12%. The ends were cut back, 7 bases at V and 2 bases at J, with 15 bases in the middle. This CDR3 has 16 residues. Germline CDR1 is SEHNR and CDR2 is FQNEAQ (reference sequence).

The source of this sequence is a human donor with multiple sclerosis. Sequencing used CD8+ T cells from PBMCs. This chain joins TRBV7-9 and TRBJ2-6, with TRBD2 as a possible D gene (6 bases). The CDR3 DNA reads TGTGCCAGCAAACCGAGCTCGGGAGCTGGGGCCAACGTCCTGACTTTC. It encodes CASKPSSGAGANVLTF. Drawing the rest from reference TRBV7-9 and TRBJ2-6, the complete variable domain is DTGVSQNPRHKITKRGQNVTFRCDPISEHNRLYWYRQTLGQGPEFLTYFQNEAQLEKSRLLSDRFSAERPKGSFSTLEIQRTEQGDSAMYLCASKPSSGAGANVLTFGAGSRLTVL.